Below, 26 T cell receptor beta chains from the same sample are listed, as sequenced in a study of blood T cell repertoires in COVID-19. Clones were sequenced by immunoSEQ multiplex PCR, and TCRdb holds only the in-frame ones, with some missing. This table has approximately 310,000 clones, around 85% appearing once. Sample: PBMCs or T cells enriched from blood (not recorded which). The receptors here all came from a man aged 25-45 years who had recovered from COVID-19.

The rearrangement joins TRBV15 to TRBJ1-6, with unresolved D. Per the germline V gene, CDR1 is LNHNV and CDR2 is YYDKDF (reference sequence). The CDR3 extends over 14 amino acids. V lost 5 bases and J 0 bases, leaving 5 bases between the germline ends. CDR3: CATSLSSYNSPLHF. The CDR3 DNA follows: TGTGCCACCAGCCTGAGCTCCTATAATTCACCCCTCCACTTT.

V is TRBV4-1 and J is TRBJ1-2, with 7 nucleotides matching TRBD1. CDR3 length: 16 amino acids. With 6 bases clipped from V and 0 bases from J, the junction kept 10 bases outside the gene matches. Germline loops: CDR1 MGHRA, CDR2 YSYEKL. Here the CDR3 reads CASRPPGGPANYGYTF. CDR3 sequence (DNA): TGCGCCAGCAGGCCCCCAGGGGGACCCGCTAACTATGGCTACACCTTC.

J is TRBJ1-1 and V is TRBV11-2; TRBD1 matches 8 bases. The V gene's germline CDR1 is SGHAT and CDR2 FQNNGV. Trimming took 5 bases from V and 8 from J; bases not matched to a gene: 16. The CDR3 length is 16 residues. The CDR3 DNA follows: TGTGCCAGCAGCCCAGGGACAGGTTCAGAGCGATCCGAAGCTTTCTTT. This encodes CASSPGTGSERSEAFF.

The CDR3 region has the DNA TGCGCCAGCAGCTTGCCTAGCGGGGGGGACGAGCAGTACTTC. As protein: CASSLPSGGDEQYF. The V and J genes are TRBV5-1 and TRBJ2-7, with 12 positions matching TRBD2. V gave up 1 base and J gave up 5 bases; unmatched junction bases: 1. Germline loops: CDR1 SGHRS, CDR2 YFSETQ. The CDR3 runs 14 residues.

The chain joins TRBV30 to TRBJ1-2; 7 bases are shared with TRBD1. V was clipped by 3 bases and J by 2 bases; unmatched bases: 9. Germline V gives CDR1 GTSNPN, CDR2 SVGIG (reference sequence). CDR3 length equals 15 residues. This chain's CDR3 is CAWRPRGQPNYGYTF. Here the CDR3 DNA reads TGTGCCTGGAGGCCTAGGGGACAGCCAAACTATGGCTACACCTTC.

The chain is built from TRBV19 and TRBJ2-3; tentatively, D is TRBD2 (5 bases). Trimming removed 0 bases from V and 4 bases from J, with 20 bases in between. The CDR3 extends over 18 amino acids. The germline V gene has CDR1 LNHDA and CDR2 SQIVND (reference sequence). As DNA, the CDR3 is TGTGCCAGTAGTATAGAGGAGGTCGCCAACCACGACGCAGATACGCAGTATTTT. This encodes CASSIEEVANHDADTQYF.

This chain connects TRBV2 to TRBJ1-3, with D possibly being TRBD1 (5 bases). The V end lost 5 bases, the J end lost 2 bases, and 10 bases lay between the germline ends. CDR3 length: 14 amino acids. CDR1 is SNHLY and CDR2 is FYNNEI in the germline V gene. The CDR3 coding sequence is TGTGCCAGCAGTTCAGACAGCACTGGAAACACCATATATTTT. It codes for CASSSDSTGNTIYF.

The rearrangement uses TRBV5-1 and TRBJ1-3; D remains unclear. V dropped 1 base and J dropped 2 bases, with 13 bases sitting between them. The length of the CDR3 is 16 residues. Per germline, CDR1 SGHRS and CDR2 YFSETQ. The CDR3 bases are TGCGCCAGCAGCTTGACCTCCGGGAATGCTGGAAACACCATATATTTT. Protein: CASSLTSGNAGNTIYF.

DNA of the CDR3: TGTGCCAGCAGCCCAAGTAGAAGATCAACTACTAATGGCTACACCTTC. This translates into CASSPSRRSTTNGYTF. The V and J genes are TRBV7-8 and TRBJ1-2; D ambiguous. The CDR3 spans 16 residues. Deletions cut 5 bases from V and 6 bases from J, with 22 bases between. Germline V gives CDR1 SGHVS, CDR2 FQNEAQ.

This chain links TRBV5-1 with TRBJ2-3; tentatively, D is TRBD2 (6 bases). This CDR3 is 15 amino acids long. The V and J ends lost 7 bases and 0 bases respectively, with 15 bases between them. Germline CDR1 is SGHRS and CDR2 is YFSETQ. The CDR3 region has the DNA TGCGCCAGCGGGGACCGGGGGACTAGCACAGATACGCAGTATTTT. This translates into CASGDRGTSTDTQYF. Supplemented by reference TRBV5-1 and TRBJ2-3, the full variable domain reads KAGVTQTPRYLIKTRGQQVTLSCSPISGHRSVSWYQQTPGQGLQFLFEYFSETQRNKGNFPGRFSGRQFSNSRSEMNVSTLELGDSALYLCASGDRGTSTDTQYFGPGTRLTVL.

The CDR3, as DNA: TGTGCCAGCAGCTGGGGACTAGCGGGGACCTACAATGAGCAGTTCTTC. This codes for CASSWGLAGTYNEQFF. The rearrangement joins TRBV5-8 to TRBJ2-1; the match to TRBD2 covers 13 bases. Germline assignment: CDR1 SGHTS and CDR2 YDEGEE. J gave up 2 bases and V 3 bases, and 2 bases lay outside the gene matches. CDR3 length equals 16 residues.

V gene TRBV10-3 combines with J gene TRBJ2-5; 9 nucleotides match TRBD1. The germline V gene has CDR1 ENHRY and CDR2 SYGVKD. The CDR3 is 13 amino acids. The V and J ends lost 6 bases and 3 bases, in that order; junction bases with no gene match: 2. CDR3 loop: CAISRDREETQYF. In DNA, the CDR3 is TGTGCCATCAGCCGGGACAGGGAAGAGACCCAGTACTTC.

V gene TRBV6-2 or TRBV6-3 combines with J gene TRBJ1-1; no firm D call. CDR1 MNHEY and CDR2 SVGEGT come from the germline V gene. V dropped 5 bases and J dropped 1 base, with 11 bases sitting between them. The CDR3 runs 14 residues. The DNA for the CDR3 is TGTGCCAGCAGTAGCCCGACAAAGAACACTGAAGCTTTCTTT. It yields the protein CASSSPTKNTEAFF.

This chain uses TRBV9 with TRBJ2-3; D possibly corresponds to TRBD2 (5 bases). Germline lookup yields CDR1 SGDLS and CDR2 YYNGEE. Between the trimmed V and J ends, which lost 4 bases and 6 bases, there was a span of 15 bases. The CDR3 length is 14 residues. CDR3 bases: TGTGCCAGCAGCCCCTACCGGGGTCAGGATACGCAGTATTTT. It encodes CASSPYRGQDTQYF.

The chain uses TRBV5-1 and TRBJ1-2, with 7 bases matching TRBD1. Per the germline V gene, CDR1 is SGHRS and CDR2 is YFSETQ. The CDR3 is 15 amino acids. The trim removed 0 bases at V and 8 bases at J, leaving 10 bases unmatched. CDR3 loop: CASSLAPGTVLGYTF. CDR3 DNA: TGCGCCAGCAGCTTGGCTCCCGGGACAGTCTTGGGCTACACCTTC.

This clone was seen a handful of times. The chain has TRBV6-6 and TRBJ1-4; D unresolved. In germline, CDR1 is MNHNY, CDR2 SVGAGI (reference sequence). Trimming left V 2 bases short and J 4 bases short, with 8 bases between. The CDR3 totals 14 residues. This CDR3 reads CASSYRRSNEKLFF. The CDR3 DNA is TGTGCCAGCAGTTACAGGCGGAGTAATGAAAAACTGTTTTTT.

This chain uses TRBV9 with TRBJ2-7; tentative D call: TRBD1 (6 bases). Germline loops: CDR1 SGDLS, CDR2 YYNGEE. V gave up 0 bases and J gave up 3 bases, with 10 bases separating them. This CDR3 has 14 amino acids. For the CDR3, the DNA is TGTGCCAGCAGCGTAGGGGGGCGCGTCTACGAGCAGTACTTC. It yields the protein CASSVGGRVYEQYF.

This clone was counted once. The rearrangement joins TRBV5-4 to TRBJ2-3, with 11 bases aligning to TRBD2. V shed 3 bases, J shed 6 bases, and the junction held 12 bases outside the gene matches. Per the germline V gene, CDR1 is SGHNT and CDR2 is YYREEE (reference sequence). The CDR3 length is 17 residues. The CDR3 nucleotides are TGTGCCAGCAGCTCGAAAAATAGCGGGGGGGCAGGGGATACGCAGTATTTT. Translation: CASSSKNSGGAGDTQYF.

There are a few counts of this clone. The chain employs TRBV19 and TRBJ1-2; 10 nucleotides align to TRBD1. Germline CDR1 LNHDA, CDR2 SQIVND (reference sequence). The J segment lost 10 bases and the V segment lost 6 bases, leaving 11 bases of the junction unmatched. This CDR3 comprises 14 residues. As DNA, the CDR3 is TGTGCCAGTAGCCGATCGGGACAGGGGTTCGTCTACACCTTC. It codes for CASSRSGQGFVYTF.

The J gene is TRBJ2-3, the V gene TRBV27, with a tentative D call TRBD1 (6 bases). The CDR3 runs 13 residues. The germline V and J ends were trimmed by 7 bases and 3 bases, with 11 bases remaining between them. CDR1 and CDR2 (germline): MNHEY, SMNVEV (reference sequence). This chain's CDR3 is CASKHRATDTQYF. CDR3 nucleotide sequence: TGTGCCAGCAAACACAGGGCTACAGATACGCAGTATTTT.

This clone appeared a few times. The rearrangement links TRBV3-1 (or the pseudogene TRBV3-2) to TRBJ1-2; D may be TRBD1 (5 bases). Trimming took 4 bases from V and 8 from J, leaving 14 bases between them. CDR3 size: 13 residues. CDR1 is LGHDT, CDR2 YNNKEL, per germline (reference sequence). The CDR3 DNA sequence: TGTGCCAGCAGCCTGCAGGGTTATCGAGGCTACACCTTC. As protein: CASSLQGYRGYTF.

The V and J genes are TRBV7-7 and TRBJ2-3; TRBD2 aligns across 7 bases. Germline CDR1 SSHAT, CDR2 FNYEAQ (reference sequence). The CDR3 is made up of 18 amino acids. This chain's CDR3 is CVAYPGGLLTTSTDTQYF. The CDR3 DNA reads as TGTGTCGCTTATCCGGGGGGACTACTCACGACCAGCACAGATACGCAGTATTTT.

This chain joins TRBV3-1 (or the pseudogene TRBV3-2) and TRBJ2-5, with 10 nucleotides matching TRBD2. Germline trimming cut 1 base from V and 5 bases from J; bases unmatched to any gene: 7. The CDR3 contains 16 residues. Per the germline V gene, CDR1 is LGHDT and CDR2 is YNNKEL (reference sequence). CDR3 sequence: CASSQGLAGDVETQYF. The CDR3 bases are TGTGCCAGCAGCCAAGGCCTAGCGGGGGATGTGGAGACCCAGTACTTC.

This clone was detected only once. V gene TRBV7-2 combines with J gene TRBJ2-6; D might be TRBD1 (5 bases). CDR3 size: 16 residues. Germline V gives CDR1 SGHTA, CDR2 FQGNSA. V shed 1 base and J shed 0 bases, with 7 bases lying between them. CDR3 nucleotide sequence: TGTGCCAGCAGCTTAGACAGGAACTCTGGGGCCAACGTCCTGACTTTC. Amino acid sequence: CASSLDRNSGANVLTF. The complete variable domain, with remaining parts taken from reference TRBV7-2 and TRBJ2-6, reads GAGVSQSPSNKVTEKGKDVELRCDPISGHTALYWYRQSLGQGLEFLIYFQGNSAPDKSGLPSDRFSAERTGGSVSTLTIQRTQQEDSAVYLCASSLDRNSGANVLTFGAGSRLTVL.

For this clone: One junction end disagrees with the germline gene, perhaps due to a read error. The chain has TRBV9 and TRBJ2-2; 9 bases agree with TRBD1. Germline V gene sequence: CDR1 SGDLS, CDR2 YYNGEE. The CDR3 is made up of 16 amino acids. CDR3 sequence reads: CASSVTGGANTGELFF. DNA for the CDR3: TGTGCCAGCAGCGTTACAGGGGGCGCGAATACCGGGGAGCTGTTTTTT.

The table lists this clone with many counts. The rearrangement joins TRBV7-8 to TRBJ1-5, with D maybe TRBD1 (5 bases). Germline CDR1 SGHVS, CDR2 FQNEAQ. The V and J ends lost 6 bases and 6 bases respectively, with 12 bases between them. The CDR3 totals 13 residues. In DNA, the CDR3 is TGTGCCAGCAGTTCCCCGGGGGTTCAGCCCCAGCATTTT. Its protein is CASSSPGVQPQHF.